The next 14 T cell receptor beta chains were all read from a single sample in a study of T cell responses to AZD1222 COVID-19 vaccine. TCRdb's table, derived via immunoSEQ multiplex PCR, lists solely in-frame clones and lacks some. The repertoire holds 150,000 to 200,000 clones, roughly 93% seen once, with roughly 9.2% in the top ten. The sequences come from peripheral blood, collected on day 0 of AZD1222 vaccination. The receptors shown here come from an adult in good health.

The chain employs TRBV28 and TRBJ1-3; no firm D call. CDR1 and CDR2 (germline): MDHEN, SYDVKM. Trimming stripped 10 bases from V and 0 bases from J, with 13 bases between. CDR3 length: 14 residues. The CDR3 spells CATSLSGSGNTIYF. The CDR3 nucleotides are TGTGCCACCTCGTTGTCCGGCTCTGGAAACACCATATATTTT.

This clone was found a few times. This rearrangement joins TRBV28 to TRBJ1-5, with D possibly matching TRBD1 (5 bases). The germline CDR1 and CDR2 sequences are MDHEN and SYDVKM. The CDR3 runs 15 residues. With 7 bases removed from V and 9 bases from J, the gap between germline ends came to 22 bases. The CDR3 sequence: CASNILRDPVRPQHF. CDR3 sequence (DNA): TGTGCCAGCAACATACTTCGGGACCCGGTGAGGCCCCAGCATTTT.

This sequence joins TRBV6-2 or TRBV6-3 and TRBJ1-1; 8 bases match TRBD1. From germline, CDR1 is MNHEY and CDR2 SVGEGT. This CDR3 spans 18 amino acids. The trim removed 1 base at V and 3 bases at J, leaving 13 bases unmatched. The CDR3, as DNA: TGTGCCAGCAGTTACTGGCTTTGGCGGTCAGGGGGCGACACTGAAGCTTTCTTT. Amino acid sequence: CASSYWLWRSGGDTEAFF.

The chain links TRBV24-1 to TRBJ1-2; no clear D. The CDR3 is made up of 16 amino acids. The germline V gene encodes CDR1 KGHDR and CDR2 SFDVKD. Trimming left V 0 bases short and J 1 base short, with 11 bases between. CDR3 loop: CATSDLGTVLNYGYTF. The CDR3 nucleotides read TGTGCCACCAGTGATTTGGGAACAGTGCTTAACTATGGCTACACCTTC.

This chain uses TRBV2 with TRBJ2-1; D might be TRBD1 (6 bases). This CDR3 has 14 amino acids. Germline V gene sequence: CDR1 SNHLY, CDR2 FYNNEI. V was pared by 5 bases and J by 0 bases, with 8 bases between. The CDR3: CASSTDSSYNEQFF. The CDR3, as DNA: TGTGCCAGCAGTACGGACAGCTCCTACAATGAGCAGTTCTTC.

The rearrangement links TRBV25-1 to TRBJ2-7, with 7 bases matching TRBD2. V trimming: 6 bases; J trimming: 5 bases; junction bases outside the gene matches: 13. Germline CDR1 is MGHDK and CDR2 is SYGVNS. CDR3 length: 15 amino acids. DNA of the CDR3: TGTGCCAGCAGACAACAGTGGGGGGGAGGTCACGAGCAGTACTTC. Encoded protein: CASRQQWGGGHEQYF.

The chain employs TRBV30 and TRBJ1-1; tentatively, D is TRBD1 (6 bases). The CDR3 runs to 12 residues. The germline V gene encodes CDR1 GTSNPN and CDR2 SVGIG (reference sequence). The germline V and J ends were trimmed by 4 bases and 4 bases, with 10 bases remaining between them. The CDR3 DNA follows: TGTGCCTGGACCAGGGGTGGCACTGAAGCTTTCTTT. Encoded protein: CAWTRGGTEAFF.

This clone was observed once. The chain uses TRBV30 and TRBJ2-7; perhaps TRBD1 as D (5 bases). Germline V gives CDR1 GTSNPN, CDR2 SVGIG (reference sequence). Trimming took off 3 bases at V and 0 bases at J, with 18 bases between the two ends. The CDR3 contains 16 residues. The CDR3 sequence: CAWSPGAGKSSYEQYF. In DNA, the CDR3 is TGTGCCTGGAGCCCCGGAGCAGGGAAGAGCTCCTACGAGCAGTACTTC.

The rearrangement uses TRBV5-4 and TRBJ2-7; perhaps TRBD2 as D (5 bases). CDR1 and CDR2 from the germline V gene are SGHNT and YYREEE (reference sequence). With 1 base removed from V and 0 bases from J, the gap between germline ends came to 8 bases. The CDR3 is made up of 14 amino acids. The CDR3 spells CASSLTGSSYEQYF. CDR3 nucleotide sequence: TGTGCCAGCAGCTTGACGGGGAGCTCCTACGAGCAGTACTTC.

The genes are TRBV9 and TRBJ1-1; possibly TRBD1 for D (5 bases). Trimming cost V 10 bases and J 1 base, with 14 bases left between them. Germline loops: CDR1 SGDLS, CDR2 YYNGEE. The CDR3 runs 13 residues. The CDR3 sequence is CAGSRGSNTEAFF. CDR3 nucleotide sequence: TGTGCCGGCTCTAGGGGCTCGAACACTGAAGCTTTCTTT.

This clone was counted once. The chain combines TRBV25-1 with TRBJ1-4, with D perhaps matching TRBD1 (5 bases). In germline, CDR1 is MGHDK, CDR2 SYGVNS. The CDR3 extends over 16 amino acids. V was shortened by 5 bases and J by 4 bases, with 17 bases between the two germline ends. In DNA, the CDR3 is TGTGCCAGCAGTTTTACACCGGGACGGCTTAATGAAAAACTGTTTTTT. It is translated as CASSFTPGRLNEKLFF.

J is TRBJ1-2 and V is TRBV27; D is uncertain. V lost 5 bases to trimming and J lost 1 base, with 14 bases between them. Germline loops: CDR1 MNHEY, CDR2 SMNVEV (reference sequence). The length of the CDR3 is 15 residues. The CDR3 reads CASSPSVGLNYGYTF. CDR3 nucleotide sequence: TGTGCCAGCAGTCCGTCGGTCGGACTTAACTATGGCTACACCTTC.

The V call is TRBV10-3, the J call TRBJ1-2; D call uncertain. Germline values: CDR1 ENHRY, CDR2 SYGVKD. Between the trimmed V and J ends, which lost 4 bases and 3 bases, there was a span of 12 bases. The CDR3 runs to 14 residues. DNA for the CDR3: TGTGCCATCAGTGTAGTAGGCGGAGACTATGGCTACACCTTC. It encodes CAISVVGGDYGYTF.

This clone was picked up one time. CDR3 bases: TGTGCCAGTAGCTTGGGGGGGACTAGTTTCTACGAGCAGTACTTC. The encoded protein is CASSLGGTSFYEQYF. The chain employs TRBV19 and TRBJ2-7, with 8 bases fitting TRBD2. Germline V gene data show CDR1 as LNHDA and CDR2 as SQIVND (reference sequence). With V trimmed by 6 bases and J by 3 bases, 10 bases remained unmatched. The CDR3 is made up of 15 amino acids.